The 23 T cell receptor beta chains below come from one sample, sequenced in a study of shared clonotypes between healthy human individuals (TCRdb year 2020). Library generation was performed with the immunoSEQ multiplex PCR assay. TCRdb obtained this table from immuneACCESS and retained in-frame rearrangements with V and J assigned. These tables miss some clones; where compared with another copy, unresolved V genes account for less than half of the shortfall, and the remainder is unexplained. This sample lists over a million clones; about 74% were detected once. The ten largest clones capture approximately 1.5% of the sample. Sample: memory CD4+ T cells sorted from blood. Read against the paper, the sample's cell subset or site label means: CD45RA-negative fraction. The receptors shown here come from a man between 18 and 35 years old in good health.

The genes are TRBV4-3 and TRBJ2-7, with unresolved D. The V end lost 0 bases, the J end lost 0 bases, and 9 bases lay between the germline ends. The germline V gene has CDR1 LGHNA and CDR2 YSLEER. The CDR3 is made up of 15 amino acids. The CDR3 DNA follows: TGCGCCAGCAGCCAAGATGCGGTTAGCTCCTACGAGCAGTACTTC. Translation gives CASSQDAVSSYEQYF.

Details on this clone: One end of the junction fails to match germline, which may point to a read error. The chain has TRBV7-7 and TRBJ2-7, with D perhaps TRBD1 (5 bases). The CDR3 loop spans 13 amino acids. CDR1 and CDR2 from the germline V gene are SSHAT and FNYEAQ (reference sequence). CDR3 in DNA: TGTGCTAGCAGCTTGGAAAGGGGTCGCGAGCAGTACTTC. As protein: CASSLERGREQYF. The full variable domain, with the rest looked up from reference TRBV7-7 and TRBJ2-7, is GAGVSQSPRYKVTKRGQDVTLRCDPISSHATLYWYQQALGQGPEFLTYFNYEAQPDKSGLPSDRFSAERPEGSISTLTIQRTEQRDSAMYRCASSLERGREQYFGPGTRLTVT.

This chain joins TRBV6-4 and TRBJ2-1; D ambiguous. Germline values: CDR1 MRHNA, CDR2 SNTAGT. The germline V and J ends were trimmed by 4 bases and 6 bases, with 10 bases remaining between them. This CDR3 spans 13 amino acids. The CDR3 region has the DNA TGTGCCAGCAGTGGCCAAGGGCTCAATGAGCAGTTCTTC. Its protein product is CASSGQGLNEQFF.

The V call is TRBV29-1, the J call TRBJ1-1; TRBD1 matches 8 bases. Losses at the gene ends were 2 bases for V and 0 bases for J; bases not matched to a gene: 2. There are 14 residues in the CDR3. Per germline, CDR1 SQVTM and CDR2 ANQGSEA. CDR3 DNA sequence: TGCAGCGTTGAACAGGGGGCTTTGAACACTGAAGCTTTCTTT. Translating gives CSVEQGALNTEAFF.

The chain couples TRBV5-6 to TRBJ1-2, with 9 bases aligning to TRBD1. This CDR3 spans 15 amino acids. Unmatched junction bases numbered 9, after V lost 5 bases and J lost 4 bases. CDR1 and CDR2 (germline): SGHDT, YYEEEE. Here the CDR3 DNA reads TGTGCCAGCAGTTGGGGACAGGGAACGGGCTATGGCTACACCTTC. Translated: CASSWGQGTGYGYTF.

The gene calls are TRBV5-1 and TRBJ1-2; D not certain. The V gene's germline CDR1 is SGHRS and CDR2 YFSETQ. The CDR3 sequence is 14 residues long. V lost 4 bases to trimming and J lost 8 bases, with 18 bases between them. The CDR3 reads CASSPGEGIGGYTF. In DNA form, the CDR3 reads TGCGCCAGCAGCCCGGGCGAAGGAATAGGGGGCTACACCTTC.

The CDR3 reads CASSFGTDQGYTF. The CDR3 DNA reads as TGTGCCAGCAGCTTTGGGACAGATCAGGGCTACACCTTC. V is TRBV7-2 and J is TRBJ1-2; 7 bases are a match to TRBD1. Trimming removed 3 bases from V and 8 bases from J; junction bases left unmatched: 6. The germline V gene encodes CDR1 SGHTA and CDR2 FQGNSA. This CDR3 is built from 13 residues.

Concerning this clone itself: This sample also contains other DNA sequences that code for the same CDR3. This rearrangement joins TRBV19 to TRBJ1-2, with D uncertain. This CDR3 comprises 14 residues. CDR1 and CDR2 (germline): LNHDA, SQIVND (reference sequence). Trimming cost V 1 base and J 1 base, with 7 bases left between them. The CDR3 DNA is TGTGCCAGTAGTATAGGGGGAGTTAACTATGGCTACACCTTC. The encoded protein is CASSIGGVNYGYTF.

V usage is TRBV30 and J usage is TRBJ1-6; 9 bases are shared with TRBD1. The CDR3 has 11 amino acids. Germline V gene lookup returns CDR1 GTSNPN and CDR2 SVGIG (reference sequence). Unmatched junction bases numbered 6, after V lost 5 bases and J lost 16 bases. The CDR3 loop is CAWGDRADLHF. The CDR3 nucleotides read TGTGCCTGGGGGGACAGGGCCGATCTCCACTTT.

The gene calls are TRBV7-9 and TRBJ2-3, with TRBD2 matching 8 bases. This CDR3 spans 15 amino acids. V trimming: 3 bases; J trimming: 5 bases; junction bases outside the gene matches: 7. Per germline, CDR1 SEHNR and CDR2 FQNEAQ (reference sequence). Written as DNA, the CDR3 is TGTGCCAGCAGCTTGGCAGCGGGAGTTCAAGATACGCAGTATTTT. It is translated as CASSLAAGVQDTQYF.

Comments on this clone: This sample includes further DNA sequences coding for the same CDR3. V and J are TRBV6-4 and TRBJ2-1; TRBD1 aligns across 7 bases. This CDR3 has 15 amino acids. Losses at the gene ends were 0 bases for V and 3 bases for J; bases not matched to a gene: 2. Germline-derived CDR1 and CDR2 are MRHNA and SNTAGT. Here the CDR3 DNA reads TGTGCCAGCAGTGACTCGGCAGGGGGCTACAATGAGCAGTTCTTC. It encodes CASSDSAGGYNEQFF.

V usage is TRBV4-1 and J usage is TRBJ1-5; 7 nucleotides agree with TRBD1. This CDR3 comprises 15 residues. Germline lookup yields CDR1 MGHRA and CDR2 YSYEKL. J was trimmed by 6 bases and V by 0 bases; bases with no gene match: 5. The CDR3 nucleotides are TGCGCCAGCAGCCAAGATGACAGGGCCCGTCAGCCCCAGCATTTT. Residues: CASSQDDRARQPQHF.

The gene calls are TRBV14 and TRBJ2-3, with a possible D match to TRBD2 (6 bases). V lost 1 base and J 3 bases, leaving 17 bases between the germline ends. CDR1 is SGHDN, CDR2 FVKESK, per germline. This CDR3 has 17 residues. Here the CDR3 DNA reads TGTGCCAGCAGCCAAGGGAGACGCGGGGTTGGGACAGATACGCAGTATTTT. This translates into CASSQGRRGVGTDTQYF.

The chain has TRBV4-3 and TRBJ1-3; D might be TRBD1 (5 bases). Between the trimmed V and J ends, which lost 2 bases and 3 bases, there was a span of 17 bases. CDR1 is LGHNA and CDR2 is YSLEER in the germline V gene. The CDR3 is 17 amino acids. CDR3: CASSQSPPGTLGNTIYF. CDR3 in DNA: TGCGCCAGCAGCCAATCTCCCCCCGGGACGCTTGGAAACACCATATATTTT.

This sequence joins TRBV5-5 and TRBJ1-2, with TRBD1 as a possible D gene (5 bases). The V end lost 0 bases, the J end lost 4 bases, and 13 bases lay between the germline ends. Germline CDR1 is SGHKS and CDR2 is YYEKEE (reference sequence). The CDR3 contains 15 residues. This CDR3 reads CASSLERGLGYGYTF. As DNA, the CDR3 is TGTGCCAGCAGCTTGGAGAGGGGTCTCGGCTATGGCTACACCTTC. Full variable domain (missing parts from reference TRBV5-5 and TRBJ1-2): DAGVTQSPTHLIKTRGQQVTLRCSPISGHKSVSWYQQVLGQGPQFIFQYYEKEERGRGNFPDRFSARQFPNYSSELNVNALLLGDSALYLCASSLERGLGYGYTFGSGTRLTVV.

The chain has TRBV5-6 and TRBJ1-4; D perhaps matches TRBD1 (5 bases). This CDR3 region has 14 residues. V dropped 0 bases and J dropped 7 bases, with 10 bases sitting between them. CDR1 SGHDT and CDR2 YYEEEE come from the germline V gene. The CDR3 protein is CASSLGGPGEKLFF. The DNA of the CDR3 is TGTGCCAGCAGCTTGGGGGGCCCGGGTGAAAAACTGTTTTTT.

The chain recombines TRBV18 with TRBJ1-2; D possibly corresponds to TRBD1 (6 bases). V lost 2 bases and J lost 6, with 19 bases in between. CDR1 is KGHSH and CDR2 is LQKENI in the germline V gene. The CDR3 has 16 amino acids. Written as DNA, the CDR3 is TGTGCCAGCTCACCAGGAACACAAGGGGGAAACGATGGCTACACCTTC. Its translation is CASSPGTQGGNDGYTF.

The chain has TRBV29-1 and TRBJ2-3; D tentatively fits TRBD1 or TRBD2 (5 bases each). Per the germline V gene, CDR1 is SQVTM and CDR2 is ANQGSEA. With 5 bases removed from V and 0 bases from J, the gap between germline ends came to 24 bases. This CDR3 spans 18 amino acids. Here the CDR3 DNA reads TGCAGCGTTTTAATGCTAGGGGAGCGGTGGGTAAGCACAGATACGCAGTATTTT. Protein sequence: CSVLMLGERWVSTDTQYF.

V usage is TRBV19 and J usage is TRBJ1-2; 8 nucleotides line up with TRBD1. This CDR3 is 15 amino acids long. Germline CDR1 reads LNHDA; CDR2 reads SQIVND (reference sequence). Germline trimming cut 6 bases from V and 8 bases from J; bases unmatched to any gene: 14. This CDR3 is CASSLGQGPVGGYTF. CDR3 coding DNA: TGTGCCAGTAGCCTCGGACAGGGTCCGGTTGGGGGCTACACCTTC.

Worth noting for this clone: The sample carries other DNA sequences with the same CDR3. The chain is built from TRBV14 and TRBJ2-7, with 9 bases lining up with TRBD1. The length of the CDR3 is 14 residues. V lost 4 bases and J lost 2; bases outside the gene matches: 3. Germline V gene lookup returns CDR1 SGHDN and CDR2 FVKESK. The CDR3 DNA reads as TGTGCCAGCAGCCCCCGACAGGGGGCCTACGAGCAGTACTTC. Protein: CASSPRQGAYEQYF.

The chain uses TRBV7-9 and TRBJ1-2, with a tentative D call TRBD1 (5 bases). Germline CDR1 and CDR2: SEHNR and FQNEAQ (reference sequence). This CDR3 is built from 16 residues. Trimming took 5 bases from V and 5 from J, leaving 21 bases between them. CDR3 residues: CASSDTDQGPDYGYTF. The CDR3 DNA reads TGTGCCAGCAGCGATACGGACCAGGGTCCGGATTATGGCTACACCTTC.

The rearrangement uses TRBV15 and TRBJ1-1; perhaps TRBD1 as D (6 bases). This CDR3 region has 14 residues. The V gene lost 5 bases and the J gene lost 5 bases, with 15 bases spanning the gap. Germline lookup yields CDR1 LNHNV and CDR2 YYDKDF (reference sequence). CDR3 DNA: TGTGCCACCAGCTTACTACAGGGAGGGACTGAAGCTTTCTTT. Its protein product is CATSLLQGGTEAFF.

The J gene is TRBJ2-6, the V gene TRBV28; D unclear. CDR3 size: 16 residues. Germline lookup yields CDR1 MDHEN and CDR2 SYDVKM. Trimming pared 7 bases from V and 0 bases from J, leaving 13 bases between. CDR3 in DNA: TGTGCCAGCACCAAAGGTGGTTCCTCTGGGGCCAACGTCCTGACTTTC. The encoded protein is CASTKGGSSGANVLTF.